This entry lists 14 T cell receptor beta chains sequenced from one sample in a study of identical twins. MiXCR, applied by TCRdb to the 5' RACE reads, yields one record per CDR3 protein. The sample has around 300,000 distinct CDR3 sequences, under 9% seen once. These data are also associated with another study on yellow fever vaccine responses in identical twins.

Sample: memory (CD45RO+) T cells sorted from blood. These receptors came from a woman under 30 in good health.

The rearrangement joins TRBV20-1 to TRBJ1-6, with D perhaps matching TRBD1 (5 bases). The germline V and J ends were trimmed by 3 bases and 9 bases, with 12 bases remaining between them. Germline CDR1 is DFQATT and CDR2 is SNEGSKA (reference sequence). This CDR3 has 13 amino acids. CDR3 in DNA: TGCAGTGCTAGGAGCAGGGAGGCTTCACCCCTCCACTTT. It translates to CSARSREASPLHF.

This clonotype was recorded many times. The chain carries TRBV12-3 or TRBV12-4 and TRBJ1-2; tentative D call: TRBD1 (5 bases). V shed 5 bases and J shed 4 bases, with 11 bases lying between them. The CDR3 runs 13 residues. CDR3 DNA sequence: TGTGCCAGCAGTAAAGACAGCAGCTATGGCTACACCTTC. It specifies CASSKDSSYGYTF.

As to this clonotype: Relative to the germline gene, one junction end is altered; a read error may explain this. Here the CDR3 DNA reads TGTGCCACCAGCAAAGAGATGGCTCGCCAGTTCTCTGGGGCCAACGTCCTGACTTTC. It encodes CATSKEMARQFSGANVLTF. The chain recombines TRBV3-1 with TRBJ2-6; unclear D gene. The length of the CDR3 is 19 residues. Germline-derived CDR1 and CDR2 are LGHDT and YNNKEL (reference sequence).

The chain has TRBV7-2 and TRBJ2-5, with 7 bases matching TRBD1. CDR3 length equals 15 residues. J lost 1 base, V lost 5 bases, and 7 bases had no gene match. Germline V lookup: CDR1 SGHTA, CDR2 FQGNSA. CDR3 in amino acids: CASSGRDRRQETQYF. CDR3 coding DNA: TGTGCCAGCAGCGGCCGGGACAGACGCCAAGAGACCCAGTACTTC.

The chain is built from TRBV9 and TRBJ2-5; 9 bases map to TRBD1. V dropped 3 bases and J dropped 4; count of bases not matched to a gene: 7. Germline V gene lookup returns CDR1 SGDLS and CDR2 YYNGEE. The length of the CDR3 is 15 residues. CDR3 in amino acids: CASSAGTTGGETQYF. CDR3 in DNA: TGTGCCAGCAGCGCTGGAACGACAGGGGGAGAGACCCAGTACTTC.

This sequence joins TRBV7-8 and TRBJ1-5; D is perhaps TRBD1 (5 bases). Germline values: CDR1 SGHVS, CDR2 FQNEAQ. CDR3 size: 16 residues. Trimming cost V 5 bases and J 2 bases, with 16 bases left between them. The CDR3 sequence is CASSPFEGLGNQPQHF. The CDR3 bases are TGTGCCAGCAGCCCGTTTGAGGGGCTAGGCAATCAGCCCCAGCATTTT.

This clonotype showed up many times. The gene calls are TRBV12-3 or TRBV12-4 and TRBJ2-5; D is uncertain. Trimming stripped 5 bases from V and 0 bases from J, with 7 bases between. CDR3 length equals 13 residues. The CDR3 loop is CASSPRNQETQYF. CDR3 coding DNA: TGTGCCAGCAGTCCCAGGAACCAAGAGACCCAGTACTTC.

This chain uses TRBV5-8 with TRBJ1-5; 10 bases fit TRBD1. Trimming at V came to 3 bases and at J to 8 bases, leaving 8 bases not matched to a gene. Per germline, CDR1 SGHTS and CDR2 YDEGEE. The CDR3 contains 15 residues. The CDR3 is CASSSAGQGKKPQHF. The DNA of the CDR3 is TGTGCCAGCAGCTCCGCGGGACAGGGGAAGAAGCCCCAGCATTTT.

The chain is built from TRBV7-8 and TRBJ2-7, with 8 positions matching TRBD2. The CDR3 runs 19 residues. CDR1 SGHVS and CDR2 FQNEAQ come from the germline V gene. V dropped 2 bases and J dropped 1; count of bases not matched to a gene: 16. The CDR3 bases are TGTGCCAGCAGCTTAAGTAAAGGTGGGTCAGCGGGAGCATCCTACGAGCAGTACTTC. Its translation: CASSLSKGGSAGASYEQYF.

The table lists this clonotype with a few counts. The chain couples TRBV5-6 to TRBJ2-5, with D unclear. The V end lost 4 bases, the J end lost 4 bases, and 14 bases lay between the germline ends. The CDR3 runs to 14 residues. Germline loops: CDR1 SGHDT, CDR2 YYEEEE. The DNA of the CDR3 is TGTGCCAGCAGCCCCGGAGAGGCTATAGAGACCCAGTACTTC. It codes for CASSPGEAIETQYF.

This clonotype was seen a handful of times. The chain has TRBV20-1 and TRBJ1-5; 10 bases match TRBD1. CDR1 and CDR2 (germline): DFQATT, SNEGSKA (reference sequence). V was pared by 2 bases and J by 6 bases, with 7 bases of the junction left unmatched. The CDR3 totals 15 residues. Here the CDR3 reads CSARLGGTGVQPQHF. As DNA, the CDR3 is TGCAGTGCTAGACTTGGCGGGACAGGGGTTCAGCCCCAGCATTTT.

In its sample, this clonotype was seen many times. This sequence joins TRBV12-3 or TRBV12-4 and TRBJ2-6; D gene ambiguous. The CDR3 has 15 residues. Trimming removed 6 bases from V and 0 bases from J, with 9 bases in between. CDR3 in DNA: TGTGCCAGCAGCCCCGGGTTCTCTGGGGCCAACGTCCTGACTTTC. The encoded protein is CASSPGFSGANVLTF.

This clonotype appeared a few times. V usage is TRBV7-7 and J usage is TRBJ2-3, with 8 bases matching TRBD1. With 5 bases clipped from V and 4 bases from J, the junction kept 8 bases outside the gene matches. Germline V gene data show CDR1 as SSHAT and CDR2 as FNYEAQ (reference sequence). There are 15 residues in the CDR3. CDR3 coding DNA: TGTGCCAGCAGCCGCGGACAGGGTGGGGCAGATACGCAGTATTTT. Translating gives CASSRGQGGADTQYF.

This sequence joins TRBV23-1 and TRBJ2-3, with TRBD2 matching over 14 bases. TRBV23-1 is an open reading frame whose function is uncertain. Trimming removed 2 bases from V and 4 bases from J; junction bases left unmatched: 14. CDR3 size: 20 residues. The CDR3 DNA is TGCGCCAGCAGTCAACCCGGGTGGGGGACTAGCGGGAGTGAGGCAGATACGCAGTATTTT. This translates into CASSQPGWGTSGSEADTQYF.